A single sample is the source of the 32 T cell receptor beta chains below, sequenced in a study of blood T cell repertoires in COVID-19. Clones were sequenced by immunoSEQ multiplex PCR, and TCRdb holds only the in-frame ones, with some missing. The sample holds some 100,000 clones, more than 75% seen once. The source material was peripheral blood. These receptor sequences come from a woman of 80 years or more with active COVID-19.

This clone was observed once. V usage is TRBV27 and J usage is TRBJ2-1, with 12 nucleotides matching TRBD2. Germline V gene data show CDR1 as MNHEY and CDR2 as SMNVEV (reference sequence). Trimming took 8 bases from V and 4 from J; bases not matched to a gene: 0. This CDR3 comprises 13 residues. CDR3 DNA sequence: TGTGCCAGCGGGACTAGCGGGTACAATGAGCAGTTCTTC. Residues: CASGTSGYNEQFF.

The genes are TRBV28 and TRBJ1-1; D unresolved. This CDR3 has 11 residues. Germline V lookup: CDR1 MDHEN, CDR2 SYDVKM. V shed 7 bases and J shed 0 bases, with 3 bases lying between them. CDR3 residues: CASTLNTEAFF. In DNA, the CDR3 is TGTGCCAGCACCTTGAACACTGAAGCTTTCTTT.

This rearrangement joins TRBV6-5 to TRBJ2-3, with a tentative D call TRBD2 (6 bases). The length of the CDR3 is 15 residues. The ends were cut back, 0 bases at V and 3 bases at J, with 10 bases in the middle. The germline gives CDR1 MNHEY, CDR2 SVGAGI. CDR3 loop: CASSYSGGRTDTQYF. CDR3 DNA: TGTGCCAGCAGTTACTCGGGAGGAAGGACAGATACGCAGTATTTT.

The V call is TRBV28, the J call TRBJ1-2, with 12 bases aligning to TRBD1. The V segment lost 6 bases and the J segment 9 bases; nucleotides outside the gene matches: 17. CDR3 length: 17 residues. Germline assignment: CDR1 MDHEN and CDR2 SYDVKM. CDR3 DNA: TGTGCCAGCAGGCGTTCCGGGACAGGGGGCCAGCCAGGCCGCTACACCTTC. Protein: CASRRSGTGGQPGRYTF.

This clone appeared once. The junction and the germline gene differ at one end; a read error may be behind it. CDR3 loop: CATSESGGNHGYTF. In nucleotides, the CDR3 is TGTGCCACCAGTGAATCGGGGGGTAACCATGGCTACACCTTC. The chain joins TRBV24-1 to TRBJ1-2; D is possibly TRBD1 (5 bases). The CDR3 has 14 amino acids. Germline-derived CDR1 and CDR2 are KGHDR and SFDVKD.

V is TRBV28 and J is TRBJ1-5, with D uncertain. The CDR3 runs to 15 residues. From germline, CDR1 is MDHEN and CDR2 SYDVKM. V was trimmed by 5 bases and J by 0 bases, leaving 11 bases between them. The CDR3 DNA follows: TGTGCCAGCAGTCCGTTTTCTTTTAGCAATCAGCCCCAGCATTTT. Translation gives CASSPFSFSNQPQHF.

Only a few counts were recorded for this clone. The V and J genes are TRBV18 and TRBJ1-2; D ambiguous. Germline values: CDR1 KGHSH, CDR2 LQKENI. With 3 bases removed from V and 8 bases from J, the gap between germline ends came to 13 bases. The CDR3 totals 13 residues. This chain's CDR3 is CASSPAGPGGYTF. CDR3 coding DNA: TGTGCCAGCTCACCTGCCGGGCCGGGGGGCTACACCTTC.

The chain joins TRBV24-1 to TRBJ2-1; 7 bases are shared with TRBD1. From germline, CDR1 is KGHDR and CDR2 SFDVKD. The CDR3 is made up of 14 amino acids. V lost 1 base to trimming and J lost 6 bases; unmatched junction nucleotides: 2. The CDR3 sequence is CATSDFWDSNEQFF. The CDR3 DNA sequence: TGTGCCACCAGTGATTTTTGGGACAGCAATGAGCAGTTCTTC.

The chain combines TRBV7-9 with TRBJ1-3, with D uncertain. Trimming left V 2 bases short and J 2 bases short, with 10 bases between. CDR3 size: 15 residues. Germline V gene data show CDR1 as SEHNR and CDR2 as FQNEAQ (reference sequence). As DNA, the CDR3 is TGTGCCAGCAGCTTATCCGGGGTTACTGGAAACACCATATATTTT. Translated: CASSLSGVTGNTIYF.

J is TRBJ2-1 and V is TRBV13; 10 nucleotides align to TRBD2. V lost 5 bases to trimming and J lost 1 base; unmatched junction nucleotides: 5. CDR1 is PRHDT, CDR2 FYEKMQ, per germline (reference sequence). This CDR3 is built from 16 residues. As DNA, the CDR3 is TGTGCCAGCAGCCCCTTTAGCGGGAGGTCCTACAATGAGCAGTTCTTC. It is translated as CASSPFSGRSYNEQFF.

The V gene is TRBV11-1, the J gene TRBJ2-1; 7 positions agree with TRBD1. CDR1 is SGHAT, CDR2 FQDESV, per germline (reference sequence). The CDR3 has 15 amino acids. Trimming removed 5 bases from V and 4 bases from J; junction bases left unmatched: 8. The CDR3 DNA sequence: TGTGCCAGCAGCGACGGACAGGTTGGTTACAATGAGCAGTTCTTC. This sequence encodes CASSDGQVGYNEQFF.

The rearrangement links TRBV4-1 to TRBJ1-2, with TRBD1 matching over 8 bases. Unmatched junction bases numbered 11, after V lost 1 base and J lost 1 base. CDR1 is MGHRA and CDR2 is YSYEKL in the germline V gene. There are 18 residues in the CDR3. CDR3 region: CASSQVLQGALLNYGYTF. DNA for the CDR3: TGCGCCAGCAGCCAAGTCCTCCAGGGGGCCCTACTTAACTATGGCTACACCTTC.

The CDR3 DNA follows: TGCGCCAGCAGCTTGGCGGGAAGCGCCAACACTGAAGCTTTCTTT. Its translation: CASSLAGSANTEAFF. The V call is TRBV5-1, the J call TRBJ1-1; D gene uncertain. CDR1 and CDR2 (germline): SGHRS, YFSETQ. The CDR3 consists of 15 residues. V lost 0 bases to trimming and J lost 2 bases, with 11 bases between them.

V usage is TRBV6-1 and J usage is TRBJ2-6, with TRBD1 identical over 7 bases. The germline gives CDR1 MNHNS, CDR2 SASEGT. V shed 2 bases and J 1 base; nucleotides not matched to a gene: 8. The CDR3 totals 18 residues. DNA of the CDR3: TGTGCCAGCAGTGAAAGGGGACAGACGAATTCTGGGGCCAACGTCCTGACTTTC. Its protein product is CASSERGQTNSGANVLTF.

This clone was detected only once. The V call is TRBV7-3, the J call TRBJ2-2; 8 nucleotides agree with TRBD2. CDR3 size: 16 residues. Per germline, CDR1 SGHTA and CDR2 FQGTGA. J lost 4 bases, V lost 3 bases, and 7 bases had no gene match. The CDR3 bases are TGTGCCAGCAGCTTCTTCGGGGGGGCTGCCACCGGGGAGCTGTTTTTT. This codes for CASSFFGGAATGELFF. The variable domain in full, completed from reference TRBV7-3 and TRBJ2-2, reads GAGVSQTPSNKVTEKGKYVELRCDPISGHTALYWYRQSLGQGPEFLIYFQGTGAADDSGLPNDRFFAVRPEGSVSTLKIQRTERGDSAVYLCASSFFGGAATGELFFGEGSRLTVL.

The CDR3 loop is CASSPGATSGNTIYF. CDR3 DNA sequence: TGTGCCAGCTCACCAGGGGCAACTTCTGGAAACACCATATATTTT. This chain uses TRBV18 with TRBJ1-3; a possible D gene is TRBD1 (5 bases). The ends were cut back, 2 bases at V and 1 base at J, with 9 bases in the middle. Germline V gene sequence: CDR1 KGHSH, CDR2 LQKENI. The CDR3 spans 15 residues.

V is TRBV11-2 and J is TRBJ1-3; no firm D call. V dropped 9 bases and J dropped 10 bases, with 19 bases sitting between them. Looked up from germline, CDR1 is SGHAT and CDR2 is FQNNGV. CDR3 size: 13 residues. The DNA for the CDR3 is TGTGCCAGGGACTTGGAGGGTGGAAGGACCATATATTTT. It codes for CARDLEGGRTIYF. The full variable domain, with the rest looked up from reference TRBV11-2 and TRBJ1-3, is EAGVAQSPRYKIIEKRQSVAFWCNPISGHATLYWYQQILGQGPKLLIQFQNNGVVDDSQLPKDRFSAERLKGVDSTLKIQPAKLEDSAVYLCARDLEGGRTIYFGEGSWLTVV.

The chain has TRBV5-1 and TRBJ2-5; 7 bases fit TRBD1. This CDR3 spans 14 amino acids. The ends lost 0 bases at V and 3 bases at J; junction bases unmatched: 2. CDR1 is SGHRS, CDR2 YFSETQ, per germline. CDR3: CASSLDRGKETQYF. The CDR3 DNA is TGCGCCAGCAGCTTGGACAGGGGCAAAGAGACCCAGTACTTC.

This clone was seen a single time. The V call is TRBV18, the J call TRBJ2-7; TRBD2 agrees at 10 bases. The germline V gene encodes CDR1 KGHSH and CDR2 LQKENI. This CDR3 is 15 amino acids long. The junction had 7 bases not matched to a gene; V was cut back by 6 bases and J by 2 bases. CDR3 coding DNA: TGTGCCAGCTCCCCTCTAGCGGGAGTAGCCTACGAGCAGTACTTC. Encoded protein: CASSPLAGVAYEQYF.

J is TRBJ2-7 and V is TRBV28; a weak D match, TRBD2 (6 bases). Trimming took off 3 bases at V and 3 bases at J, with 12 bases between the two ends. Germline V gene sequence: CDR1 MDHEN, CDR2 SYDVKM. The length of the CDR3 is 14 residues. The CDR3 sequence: CASSLAGTLYEQYF. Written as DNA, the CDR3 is TGTGCCAGCAGTTTGGCGGGAACCCTCTACGAGCAGTACTTC.

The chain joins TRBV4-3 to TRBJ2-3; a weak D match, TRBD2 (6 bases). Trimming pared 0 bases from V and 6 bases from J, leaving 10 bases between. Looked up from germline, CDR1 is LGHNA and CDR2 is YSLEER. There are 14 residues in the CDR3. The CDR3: CASSQELLADTQYF. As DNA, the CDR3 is TGCGCCAGCAGCCAAGAACTCCTAGCGGATACGCAGTATTTT.

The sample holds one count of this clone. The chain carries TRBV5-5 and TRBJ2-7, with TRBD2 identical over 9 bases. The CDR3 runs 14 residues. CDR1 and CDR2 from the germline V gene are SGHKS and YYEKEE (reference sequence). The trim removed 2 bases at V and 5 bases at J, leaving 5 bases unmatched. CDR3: CASSFSGRMNEQYF. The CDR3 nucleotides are TGTGCCAGCAGCTTTAGCGGGAGAATGAACGAGCAGTACTTC.

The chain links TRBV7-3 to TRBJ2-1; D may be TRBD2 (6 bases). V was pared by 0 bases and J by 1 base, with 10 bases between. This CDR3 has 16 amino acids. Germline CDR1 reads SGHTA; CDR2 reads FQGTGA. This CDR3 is CASSLTASVSYNEQFF. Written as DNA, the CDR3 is TGTGCCAGCAGCTTAACAGCTAGCGTGTCCTACAATGAGCAGTTCTTC.

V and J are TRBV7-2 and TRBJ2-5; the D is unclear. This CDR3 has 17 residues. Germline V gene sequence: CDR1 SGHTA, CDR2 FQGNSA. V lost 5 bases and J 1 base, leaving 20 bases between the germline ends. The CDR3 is CASSPLAAMNFQETQYF. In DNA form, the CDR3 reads TGTGCCAGCAGCCCCCTGGCAGCGATGAATTTCCAAGAGACCCAGTACTTC.

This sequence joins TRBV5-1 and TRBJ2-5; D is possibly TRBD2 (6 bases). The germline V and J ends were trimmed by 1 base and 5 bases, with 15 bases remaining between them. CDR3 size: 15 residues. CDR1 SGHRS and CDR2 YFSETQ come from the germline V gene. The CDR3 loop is CASSLSAGPGETQYF. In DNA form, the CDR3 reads TGCGCCAGCAGCTTGAGTGCGGGACCAGGGGAGACCCAGTACTTC.

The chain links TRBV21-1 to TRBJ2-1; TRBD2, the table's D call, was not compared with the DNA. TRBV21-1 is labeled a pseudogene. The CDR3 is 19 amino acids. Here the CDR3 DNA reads TGTGCCAGCAGCAAGAGGGCTAGCGGGAGGCCGTCACAGTACAATGAGCAGTTCTTC. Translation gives CASSKRASGRPSQYNEQFF.

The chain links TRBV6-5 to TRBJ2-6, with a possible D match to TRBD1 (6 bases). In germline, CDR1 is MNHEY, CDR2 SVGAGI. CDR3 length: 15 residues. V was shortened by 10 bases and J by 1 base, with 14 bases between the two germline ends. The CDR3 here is CATKIQGSGANVLTF. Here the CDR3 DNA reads TGTGCCACCAAGATCCAGGGGTCTGGGGCCAACGTCCTGACTTTC.

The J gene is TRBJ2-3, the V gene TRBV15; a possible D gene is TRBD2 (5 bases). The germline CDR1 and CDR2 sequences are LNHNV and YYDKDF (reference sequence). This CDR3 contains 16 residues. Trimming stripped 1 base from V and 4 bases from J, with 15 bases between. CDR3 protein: CATSRAVGASADTQYF. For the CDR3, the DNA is TGTGCCACCAGCAGAGCCGTGGGAGCTAGTGCAGATACGCAGTATTTT. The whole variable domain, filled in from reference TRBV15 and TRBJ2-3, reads DAMVIQNPRYQVTQFGKPVTLSCSQTLNHNVMYWYQQKSSQAPKLLFHYYDKDFNNEADTPDNFQSRRPNTSFCFLDIRSPGLGDTAMYLCATSRAVGASADTQYFGPGTRLTVL.

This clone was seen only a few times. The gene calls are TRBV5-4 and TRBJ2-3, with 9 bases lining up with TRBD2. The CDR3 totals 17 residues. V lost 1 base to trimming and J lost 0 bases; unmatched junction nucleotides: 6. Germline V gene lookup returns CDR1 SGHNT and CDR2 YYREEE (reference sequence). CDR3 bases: TGTGCCAGCAGCTTGTTTGCTAGCGGGGCTAGCACAGATACGCAGTATTTT. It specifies CASSLFASGASTDTQYF. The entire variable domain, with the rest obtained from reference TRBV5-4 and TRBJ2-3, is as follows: ETGVTQSPTHLIKTRGQQVTLRCSSQSGHNTVSWYQQALGQGPQFIFQYYREEENGRGNFPPRFSGLQFPNYSSELNVNALELDDSALYLCASSLFASGASTDTQYFGPGTRLTVL.

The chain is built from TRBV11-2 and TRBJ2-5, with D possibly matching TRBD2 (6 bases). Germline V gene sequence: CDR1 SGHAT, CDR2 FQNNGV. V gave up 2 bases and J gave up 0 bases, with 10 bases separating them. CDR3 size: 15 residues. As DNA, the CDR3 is TGTGCCAGCAGCTTAAAGCGGGCCAACCAAGAGACCCAGTACTTC. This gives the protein CASSLKRANQETQYF.

The CDR3 is CASSLFGVAGQPQHF. The CDR3 nucleotides read TGTGCCAGCAGTTTATTTGGGGTTGCGGGCCAGCCCCAGCATTTT. The chain is built from TRBV27 and TRBJ1-5; D remains unclear. Trimming cost V 1 base and J 7 bases, with 14 bases left between them. The CDR3 extends over 15 amino acids. Germline lookup yields CDR1 MNHEY and CDR2 SMNVEV (reference sequence).

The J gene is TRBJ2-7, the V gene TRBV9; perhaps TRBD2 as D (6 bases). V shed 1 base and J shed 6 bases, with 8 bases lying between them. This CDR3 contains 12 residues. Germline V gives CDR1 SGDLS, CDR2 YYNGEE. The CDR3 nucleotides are TGTGCCAGCAGCGTACTGGGGGGCGAGCAGTACTTC. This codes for CASSVLGGEQYF.